The next 28 T cell receptor beta chains were all read from a single sample in a study of untreated major depressive disorder. Study-level points and caveats: TRBV05-01 (Vbeta 5.1) usage was higher in CD4+ T cells of depressed patients than controls.

These receptors' targets are unknown. TCRdb keeps only in-frame clones here, not all; method: immunoSEQ multiplex PCR. The table includes 10,000 to 15,000 clones, over 80% detected once. The sequencing input was CD4+ T cells from PBMCs. The receptors derive from a woman between 25 and 40 years old with major depressive disorder.

As DNA, the CDR3 is TGTGCCAGCAGTTATAGTGGAGGTGGCTACACCTTC. Encoded protein: CASSYSGGGYTF. This rearrangement joins TRBV6-5 to TRBJ1-2; no firm D call. V was cut by 3 bases and J by 7 bases, with 9 bases left in between. Germline CDR1 is MNHEY and CDR2 is SVGAGI. The CDR3 consists of 12 residues.

This sequence joins TRBV9 and TRBJ2-1; TRBD2 might be the D (5 bases). Germline V CDR1 and CDR2: SGDLS, YYNGEE. CDR3 length equals 13 residues. V gave up 0 bases and J gave up 10 bases, with 11 bases separating them. CDR3 sequence: CASSVGAQREQFF. CDR3 sequence (DNA): TGTGCCAGCAGCGTAGGGGCCCAGCGGGAGCAGTTCTTC.

This chain connects TRBV7-2 to TRBJ2-7, with a possible D match to TRBD2 (6 bases). CDR1 and CDR2 from the germline V gene are SGHTA and FQGNSA. CDR3 length equals 15 residues. V gave up 3 bases and J gave up 1 base, with 13 bases separating them. CDR3 sequence reads: CASSFYSSASYEQYF. The CDR3 coding sequence is TGTGCCAGCAGCTTCTACTCTAGCGCTTCCTACGAGCAGTACTTC.

The chain couples TRBV25-1 to TRBJ2-3; 13 nucleotides agree with TRBD2. In germline, CDR1 is MGHDK, CDR2 SYGVNS. V lost 6 bases, J lost 3 bases, and 12 bases stayed unmatched. The CDR3 contains 18 residues. The CDR3 loop reads CASSPDLGTSGMTDTQYF. The CDR3 region has the DNA TGTGCCAGCAGCCCTGACCTGGGGACTAGCGGGATGACAGATACGCAGTATTTT.

The chain has TRBV30 and TRBJ2-7; 7 bases are a match to TRBD2. The germline gives CDR1 GTSNPN, CDR2 SVGIG (reference sequence). J gave up 2 bases and V 0 bases, and 7 bases lay outside the gene matches. CDR3 length: 15 amino acids. In DNA form, the CDR3 reads TGTGCCTGGAGTGTGGTTAGCGGGCCCCCCTACGAGCAGTACTTC. This encodes CAWSVVSGPPYEQYF.

This clone has just a few counts. The V and J genes are TRBV29-1 and TRBJ1-1; D gene uncertain. Germline V CDR1 and CDR2: SQVTM, ANQGSEA. This CDR3 comprises 10 residues. The V gene lost 7 bases and the J gene lost 2 bases, with 5 bases spanning the gap. The CDR3 spells CSARNTEAFF. The CDR3 coding sequence is TGCAGCGCTAGAAACACTGAAGCTTTCTTT.

The rearrangement links TRBV19 to TRBJ1-1; D remains unclear. The CDR3 is 15 residues long. Germline V gives CDR1 LNHDA, CDR2 SQIVND (reference sequence). Trimming took 7 bases from V and 4 from J, leaving 19 bases between them. The CDR3 is CASIGIGPWGTEAFF. The CDR3 coding sequence is TGTGCCAGTATTGGGATTGGCCCTTGGGGCACTGAAGCTTTCTTT.

The chain carries TRBV11-3 and TRBJ1-2; D is unresolved. With 2 bases removed from V and 0 bases from J, the gap between germline ends came to 13 bases. The CDR3 runs to 16 residues. CDR1 is SGHNT, CDR2 YENEEA, per germline. The CDR3 DNA reads TGTGCCAGCAGCTTAAGTTTTTCAGGATCTAACTATGGCTACACCTTC. Translated, it gives CASSLSFSGSNYGYTF.

The J gene is TRBJ2-1, the V gene TRBV7-8; 8 bases match TRBD2. V was pared by 2 bases and J by 7 bases, with 7 bases of the junction left unmatched. Germline V gene data show CDR1 as SGHVS and CDR2 as FQNEAQ. CDR3 size: 15 residues. The CDR3, as DNA: TGTGCCAGCAGCTTAAGGGCGGGAGGTTCTAATGAGCAGTTCTTC. This sequence encodes CASSLRAGGSNEQFF.

This clone was counted a single time. The CDR3 coding sequence is TGTGCCAGCAGTGTTTATGGCTACGAGCAGTACTTC. This encodes CASSVYGYEQYF. The rearrangement links TRBV2 to TRBJ2-7; D call uncertain. This CDR3 comprises 12 residues. The germline V gene encodes CDR1 SNHLY and CDR2 FYNNEI. V was pared by 4 bases and J by 3 bases, with 7 bases between.

DNA of the CDR3: TGTGCCAGCAGTGAAGGGGGGGGGCGCATCTATGGCTACACCTTC. Amino acid sequence: CASSEGGGRIYGYTF. The rearrangement joins TRBV25-1 to TRBJ1-2; D may be TRBD1 (6 bases). The germline V gene has CDR1 MGHDK and CDR2 SYGVNS. This CDR3 comprises 15 residues. With 2 bases removed from V and 4 bases from J, the gap between germline ends came to 14 bases.

The chain has TRBV12-5 and TRBJ2-6; D gene uncertain. The germline V and J ends were trimmed by 1 base and 0 bases, with 1 base remaining between them. This CDR3 has 14 residues. Germline V CDR1 and CDR2: LGHNT, FRNRAP. CDR3 nucleotide sequence: TGTGCTAGTGGTTTGGGCTCTGGGGCCAACGTCCTGACTTTC. It yields the protein CASGLGSGANVLTF.

The rearrangement joins TRBV5-4 to TRBJ2-5, with 7 bases identical to TRBD1. The V gene's germline CDR1 is SGHNT and CDR2 YYREEE (reference sequence). CDR3 length: 14 residues. Germline trimming cut 4 bases from V and 3 bases from J; bases unmatched to any gene: 6. CDR3 protein: CASSTAGTEETQYF. In nucleotides, the CDR3 is TGTGCCAGCAGCACGGCCGGGACAGAAGAGACCCAGTACTTC.

The rearrangement links TRBV6-4 to TRBJ2-1; D gene ambiguous. The V gene's germline CDR1 is MRHNA and CDR2 SNTAGT. The CDR3 extends over 13 amino acids. Between the trimmed V and J ends, which lost 4 bases and 6 bases, there was a span of 10 bases. CDR3 region: CASSAASTNEQFF. The CDR3 bases are TGTGCCAGCAGTGCTGCTAGTACCAATGAGCAGTTCTTC.

The chain joins TRBV7-9 to TRBJ1-4; D gene unclear. The CDR3 has 14 residues. Germline V CDR1 and CDR2: SEHNR, FQNEAQ (reference sequence). V lost 3 bases and J 4 bases, leaving 9 bases between the germline ends. The DNA of the CDR3 is TGTGCCAGCAGCTTCTCGGAAGTTAATGAAAAACTGTTTTTT. Translating it yields CASSFSEVNEKLFF.

This chain uses TRBV27 with TRBJ2-3; 9 bases map to TRBD2. CDR1 MNHEY and CDR2 SMNVEV come from the germline V gene (reference sequence). J gave up 2 bases and V 3 bases, and 3 bases lay outside the gene matches. The CDR3 is made up of 15 amino acids. The CDR3 DNA follows: TGTGCCAGCAGTTTTAGCGGGAGATACACAGATACGCAGTATTTT. Its translation: CASSFSGRYTDTQYF.

V is TRBV7-2 and J is TRBJ2-1; TRBD1 agrees at 7 bases. The CDR3 length is 13 residues. Trimming cost V 3 bases and J 9 bases; bases outside gene matches: 5. The germline gives CDR1 SGHTA, CDR2 FQGNSA. The CDR3 reads CASSLTGTSEQFF. CDR3 coding DNA: TGTGCCAGCAGCTTGACAGGGACCTCTGAGCAGTTCTTC.

The count of this clone is one. CDR3 coding DNA: TGTGCCAGCAGCTCGACAGGCCTTAACTATGGCTACACCTTC. This gives the protein CASSSTGLNYGYTF. This chain connects TRBV7-9 to TRBJ1-2, with D possibly TRBD1 on 6 matching bases. Trimming removed 4 bases from V and 1 base from J, with 10 bases in between. This CDR3 contains 14 residues. Germline-derived CDR1 and CDR2 are SEHNR and FQNEAQ (reference sequence).

The CDR3 DNA reads as TGTGCCAGCAGCCCTGTTACTATGGTTTGGACCGGGGAGCTGTTTTTT. This encodes CASSPVTMVWTGELFF. This chain joins TRBV5-6 and TRBJ2-2; the D is unclear. Germline values: CDR1 SGHDT, CDR2 YYEEEE. The CDR3 spans 16 residues. V lost 4 bases and J 5 bases, leaving 18 bases between the germline ends.

The CDR3 bases are TGCGCCAGCAGCTCCCGTGGACAGGGGGCCGTGAGTACCCCCTACGAGCAGTACTTC. Translation: CASSSRGQGAVSTPYEQYF. The gene calls are TRBV5-1 and TRBJ2-7, with 11 nucleotides matching TRBD1. The V segment lost 3 bases and the J segment 2 bases; nucleotides outside the gene matches: 16. The CDR3 is made up of 19 amino acids. CDR1 SGHRS and CDR2 YFSETQ come from the germline V gene.

CDR3 sequence (DNA): TGTGCCAGCTCACCAGGGACAGGGGTGAACACTGAAGCTTTCTTT. This encodes CASSPGTGVNTEAFF. The chain combines TRBV18 with TRBJ1-1, with TRBD1 matching 10 bases. CDR1 is KGHSH, CDR2 LQKENI, per germline. The CDR3 extends over 15 amino acids. J was trimmed by 0 bases and V by 2 bases; bases with no gene match: 0.

The chain is built from TRBV12-5 and TRBJ1-1, with D possibly TRBD1 on 5 matching bases. V was cut by 1 base and J by 0 bases, with 15 bases left in between. This CDR3 contains 17 residues. Germline V CDR1 and CDR2: LGHNT, FRNRAP. Here the CDR3 DNA reads TGTGCTAGTGGTTTGGAGGCAGGGCGGCGTGTGAACACTGAAGCTTTCTTT. Translated: CASGLEAGRRVNTEAFF.

The chain employs TRBV11-3 and TRBJ2-1; 11 bases map to TRBD2. CDR3 length: 16 residues. Germline loops: CDR1 SGHNT, CDR2 YENEEA. The J segment lost 1 base and the V segment lost 5 bases, leaving 4 bases of the junction unmatched. CDR3 nucleotides: TGTGCCAGCAGCCCGGGACTAGCGGCTTCCTACAATGAGCAGTTCTTC. Protein: CASSPGLAASYNEQFF.

V and J are TRBV5-1 and TRBJ2-3; no clear D. The CDR3 is made up of 15 amino acids. V dropped 5 bases and J dropped 6 bases, with 19 bases sitting between them. Looked up from germline, CDR1 is SGHRS and CDR2 is YFSETQ. CDR3 loop: CASRQTTAPRDTQYF. The DNA of the CDR3 is TGCGCCAGCAGGCAAACTACGGCCCCTCGCGATACGCAGTATTTT.

This rearrangement joins TRBV10-3 to TRBJ1-2; no reliable D call. Germline V gives CDR1 ENHRY, CDR2 SYGVKD. Trimming pared 11 bases from V and 4 bases from J, leaving 20 bases between. CDR3 length: 14 amino acids. CDR3 loop: CAVSQEPQLYGYTF. In DNA, the CDR3 is TGTGCCGTATCCCAGGAGCCCCAGCTCTATGGCTACACCTTC.

V and J are TRBV15 and TRBJ2-7; possible D gene TRBD2, 6 bases. Germline assignment: CDR1 LNHNV and CDR2 YYDKDF (reference sequence). V dropped 5 bases and J dropped 3 bases, with 14 bases sitting between them. The CDR3 covers 14 residues. The CDR3 DNA sequence: TGTGCCACCAGCGATCGCCCCGGGGGCTACGAGCAGTACTTC. This sequence encodes CATSDRPGGYEQYF.

This clone was counted only a few times. The chain employs TRBV4-1 and TRBJ1-2; D is unclear. Trimming cost V 4 bases and J 4 bases, with 10 bases left between them. The CDR3 has 13 amino acids. The germline CDR1 and CDR2 sequences are MGHRA and YSYEKL. Here the CDR3 DNA reads TGCGCCAGCAGCCGGCCGGACCGCTATGGCTACACCTTC. Its translation is CASSRPDRYGYTF.

This chain links TRBV2 with TRBJ2-5; 7 bases are a match to TRBD1. With 4 bases clipped from V and 7 bases from J, the junction kept 6 bases outside the gene matches. Per germline, CDR1 SNHLY and CDR2 FYNNEI. The CDR3 is 13 residues long. The CDR3 DNA reads as TGTGCCAGCAGTGCGAACAGGGGTCCGACCCAGTACTTC. The encoded protein is CASSANRGPTQYF.